This T cell receptor (beta chain) is from a study of post-analysis software for immune sequencing data. Study findings and constraints: Included in a set of several TRBV segments more frequent in patients than controls were TRBV5-6, TRBV5-1 and TRBV20-1. Clustering by F measure revealed strong co-clustering among samples prepared together in one batch.

Remarks on this clonotype: The antigen remains unidentified.

Germline-derived CDR1 and CDR2 are SEHNR and FQNEAQ (reference sequence). The V segment lost 1 base and the J segment 11 bases; nucleotides outside the gene matches: 8. The CDR3 has 14 amino acids. Presence of unique molecular identifiers characterized the TCR beta cDNA libraries. A single record per CDR3 protein comes from TCRdb applying MiXCR to the PCR reads. The sample includes fewer than 900,000 distinct CDR3 sequences, around 45% of them seen just once. The sequenced material came from blood. The TCR comes from a girl aged 10-17 years with multiple sclerosis. The chain couples TRBV7-9 to TRBJ2-1; 7 bases match TRBD1. The CDR3: CASSLVGQLTKQFF. CDR3 coding DNA: TGTGCCAGCAGCTTAGTGGGACAGCTGACCAAGCAGTTCTTC.